This T cell receptor beta chain comes out of a study of graft-versus-host responses after intestinal transplantation. Overall study context: Isolated intestinal, liver-intestinal, or multivisceral transplants were what recipients had. Tacrolimus plus steroids were given to all recipients for about 3 years, preceded by anti-thymocyte globulin induction.

Sequencing used immunoSEQ multiplex PCR; TCRdb keeps in-frame clones, though not all of them. In the table there are 95,000 to 150,000 clones, 80% to 95% of which are singletons. About this clone: No antigen is known for it.

This TCR was sampled from a human donor who received an intestinal transplant. The sequences come from unstimulated CD4+ T cells sorted from spleen or lymph node cells, collected before intestinal transplant.

CDR3 in amino acids: CASRKTRVGGKETQYF. DNA for the CDR3: TGTGCCAGTAGGAAAACTCGGGTAGGCGGGAAAGAGACCCAGTACTTC. V is TRBV19 and J is TRBJ2-5; TRBD2 might be the D (6 bases). Germline V lookup: CDR1 LNHDA, CDR2 SQIVND (reference sequence). This CDR3 contains 16 residues. The V end was cut by 6 bases, the J end by 3 bases, with 20 bases between.